This T cell receptor beta chain was sequenced during a study of circulating tumor DNA in untreated peripheral T-cell lymphoma (dated by TCRdb to the early 2020s). Study-wide context: To follow circulating tumor DNA that carried tumor TCR clonotypes, serum samples were taken at baseline and then repeatedly over the course of treatment.

Via the germline V gene, CDR1 is SGHAT and CDR2 FQNNGV. Measured from the cysteine to the phenylalanine, the CDR3 is 15 residues long. Only the CDR3 DNA is retained, 45 bases long and in frame from the first base. Relative to germline, V is missing 1 base and J is missing 9 bases, with 9 bases of the junction outside any gene match. General study outcomes and caveats: Tumor-specific clonotypes were identified in approximately 73% of patients, from about nine tenths of baseline tissues and roughly 67% of baseline serum samples. Remission over roughly nine years of follow-up was maintained in a couple of patients with persistently detectable ctDNA after therapy, so relapse was not always predicted by ctDNA persistence. Among about two dozen serially sampled patients, ctDNA clearance after two cycles was observed in approximately 35%, and a trend toward worse survival was observed with detectable ctDNA after therapy.

About this clone: Its antigen has not been determined. The sample holds no much larger clone one base away, and base qualities are not on file.

Libraries were constructed by the immunoSEQ multiplex PCR assay. In TCRdb, the immuneACCESS table is reduced to in-frame sequences with V and J assigned. These tables do not hold every clone; where another copy was compared, an unresolved V gene accounts for under half, and the others remain unexplained. A total of thousands of clones appear in this sample, about 88% of them only once. The leading ten clones occupy around 28% of the sample. Next-generation sequencing of T-cell receptor sequences was used to monitor peripheral T-cell lymphoma patients receiving frontline treatment on a trial. The source material was cell-free DNA from blood serum. The source is a human donor with peripheral T-cell lymphoma. The rearrangement joined TRBV11-2 to TRBJ2-1, with TRBD1 matching 7 junction bases. The nucleotide sequence is given as TGTGCCAGCAGCTTAGGTCGGGCAGGGGGTAGTGAGCAGTTCTTC. The translation is CASSLGRAGGSEQFF.